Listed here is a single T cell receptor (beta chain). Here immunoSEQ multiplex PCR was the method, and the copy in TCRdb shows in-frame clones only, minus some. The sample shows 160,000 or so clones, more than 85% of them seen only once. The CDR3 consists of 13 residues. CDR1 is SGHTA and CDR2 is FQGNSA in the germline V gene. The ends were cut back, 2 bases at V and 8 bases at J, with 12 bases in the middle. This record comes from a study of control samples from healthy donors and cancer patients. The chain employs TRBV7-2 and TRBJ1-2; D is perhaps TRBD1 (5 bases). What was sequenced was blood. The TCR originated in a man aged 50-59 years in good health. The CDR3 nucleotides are TGTGCCAGCAGCTTACTTGGTACAGGAGGCTACACCTTC. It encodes CASSLLGTGGYTF.